These T cell receptor beta chains were read from a single sample in a study of cytomegalovirus exposure and HLA in healthy donors. The protocol was immunoSEQ multiplex PCR, while the TCRdb copy is restricted to in-frame clones and leaves out a portion. The table shows roughly 170,000 clones, with over 70% occurring only once. Sequenced sample: PBMCs. The receptors were sampled from a woman in her 30s in good health and CMV-seronegative. Both conserved end residues are part of each CDR3. Each record gives: D gene, V gene, J gene, clone size, CDR3 protein, CDR3 DNA. A D gene is named only where the DNA matches it firmly. Size values are once, few and many counts, or a class for expanded clones, and some rows have none.

TRBD1	TRBV7-2	TRBJ1-6	-	CASSFQSGLGQGFSPLHF	TGTGCCAGCAGCTTTCAATCCGGGTTGGGACAGGGTTTTTCACCCCTCCACTTT
-	TRBV5-1	TRBJ1-4	-	CASRLYVATNEKLFF	TGCGCCAGCAGACTATACGTAGCAACTAATGAAAAACTGTTTTTT
-	TRBV4-3	TRBJ2-1	-	CASSWLDNNEQFF	TGCGCCAGCAGTTGGCTAGATAACAATGAGCAGTTCTTC
TRBD2	TRBV9	TRBJ2-1	-	CASSVDPSGRGEQFF	TGTGCCAGCAGCGTAGACCCTAGCGGGAGGGGTGAGCAGTTCTTC
TRBD2	TRBV27	TRBJ2-7	-	CASSWGGSSYEQYF	TGTGCCAGCAGTTGGGGGGGGAGCTCCTACGAGCAGTACTTC
TRBD1	TRBV9	TRBJ1-1	-	CASRDRLNTEAFF	TGTGCCAGCAGGGACAGGTTGAACACTGAAGCTTTCTTT
-	TRBV6-5	TRBJ1-6	-	CASSSLSGQNNSPLHF	TGTGCCAGCAGTTCGCTATCGGGACAAAATAATTCACCCCTCCACTTT
-	TRBV30	TRBJ2-7	-	CAWRGTLITEQYF	TGTGCCTGGAGGGGGACTCTAATAACCGAGCAGTACTTC
TRBD1	TRBV18	TRBJ2-7	-	CASSQNRPGTGSDYEQYF	TGTGCCAGCTCACAGAACAGACCGGGGACAGGGTCAGACTACGAGCAGTACTTC
-	TRBV19	TRBJ1-5	-	CASSIWTDNQPQHF	TGTGCCAGTAGTATTTGGACAGACAATCAGCCCCAGCATTTT
TRBD1	TRBV2	TRBJ1-5	-	CASSGTGDSNQPQHF	TGTGCCAGCAGTGGGACAGGGGATAGCAATCAGCCCCAGCATTTT
-	TRBV5-1	TRBJ1-4	-	CASSLQGESNEKLFF	TGCGCCAGCAGCTTACAGGGAGAGTCTAATGAAAAACTGTTTTTT
TRBD1	TRBV18	TRBJ1-5	-	CASSHRGQNQPQHF	TGTGCCAGCTCCCACAGGGGGCAAAATCAGCCCCAGCATTTT
TRBD1	TRBV5-4	TRBJ1-1	once	CASSADRGPYPEAFF	TGTGCCAGCAGCGCAGACAGGGGGCCTTACCCTGAAGCTTTCTTT
TRBD2	TRBV7-2	TRBJ2-2	-	CASSFALAGITGELFF	TGTGCCAGCAGCTTTGCACTAGCGGGGATCACCGGGGAGCTGTTTTTT
-	TRBV27	TRBJ1-5	-	CASRQTNSNQPQHF	TGTGCCAGCAGGCAGACTAATAGCAATCAGCCCCAGCATTTT
TRBD1	TRBV7-9	TRBJ2-7	once	CSGQAVSYEQYF	TGTTCCGGACAGGCGGTCTCCTACGAGCAGTACTTC
TRBD1	TRBV2	TRBJ2-3	-	CASSVPDRGLSDTQYF	TGTGCCAGCAGTGTCCCGGACAGGGGTCTGTCAGACACGCAGTATTTT
-	TRBV4-1	TRBJ2-1	-	CASSQVSYNEQFF	TGCGCCAGCAGCCAAGTGTCTTACAATGAGCAGTTCTTC
-	TRBV10-3	TRBJ1-3	few	CAISPDFSSGNTIYF	TGTGCCATCAGTCCGGACTTCTCTTCTGGAAACACCATATATTTT
TRBD2	TRBV7-2	TRBJ2-7	-	CASRLAGDSYEQYF	TGTGCCAGCAGACTAGCGGGGGACTCCTACGAGCAGTACTTC
-	TRBV4-3	TRBJ1-2	-	CASSQVIPTTGYTF	TGCGCCAGCAGCCAAGTGATCCCGACAACCGGCTACACCTTC
-	TRBV11-2	TRBJ2-7	-	CASSLEGGNSYEQYF	TGTGCCAGCAGCTTAGAGGGCGGGAACTCCTACGAGCAGTACTTC
TRBD2	TRBV2	TRBJ2-2	-	CASRRLLSGGFGELFF	TGTGCCAGCCGACGGCTCCTCAGCGGGGGGTTCGGGGAGCTGTTTTTT
-	TRBV4-3	TRBJ1-1	-	CASSQVDSLLNTEAFF	TGCGCCAGCAGCCAAGTAGATAGTCTCTTGAACACTGAAGCTTTCTTT
-	TRBV5-1	TRBJ2-7	-	CASSSEGNEQYF	TGCGCCAGCAGCTCGGAGGGAAACGAGCAGTACTTC
TRBD2	TRBV5-1	TRBJ2-5	-	CASSSGLAGVLWDQYF	TGCGCCAGCAGCTCGGGACTAGCGGGAGTTTTATGGGACCAGTACTTC
-	TRBV19	TRBJ1-4	once	CASNRDNQSPKLFF	TGTGCCAGTAACCGAGACAATCAATCTCCGAAACTGTTTTTT
-	TRBV5-1	TRBJ1-4	-	CASRLTLGEKLFF	TGCGCCAGCAGACTAACCCTAGGAGAAAAACTGTTTTTT
TRBD1	TRBV6-6	TRBJ2-7	-	CASSYGVRGNEQYF	TGTGCCAGCAGTTACGGCGTCAGGGGGAACGAGCAGTACTTC
-	TRBV2	TRBJ2-7	-	CASSELGSHEQYF	TGTGCCAGCAGTGAACTAGGTTCCCACGAGCAGTACTTC
TRBD2	TRBV5-1	TRBJ2-1	-	CASSPRLAGGGNEQFF	TGCGCCAGCAGCCCGAGACTAGCGGGAGGAGGAAATGAGCAGTTCTTC
TRBD1	TRBV5-1	TRBJ1-2	-	CASSLVQGASGYTF	TGCGCCAGCAGCTTGGTCCAGGGGGCCAGTGGCTACACCTTC
TRBD1	TRBV28	TRBJ2-1	-	CASSSTGETYNEQFF	TGTGCCAGCAGTTCGACAGGGGAGACCTACAATGAGCAGTTCTTC
-	TRBV7-2	TRBJ2-2	-	CASSLFALTLIPNTGELFF	TGTGCCAGCAGCTTATTCGCCCTTACTCTGATCCCGAACACCGGGGAGCTGTTTTTT
-	TRBV28	TRBJ2-5	few	CASSLQETQYF	TGTGCCAGCAGCCTACAAGAGACCCAGTACTTC
TRBD1	TRBV6-1	TRBJ1-2	once	CASKDRDWDGYTF	TGTGCCAGCAAAGACAGGGATTGGGATGGCTACACCTTC
-	TRBV19	TRBJ2-5	-	CASSALVQETQYF	TGTGCCAGTAGTGCGCTGGTTCAAGAGACCCAGTACTTC
-	TRBV15	TRBJ2-7	-	CATSRESEGYEQYF	TGTGCCACCAGCAGAGAATCGGAGGGCTACGAGCAGTACTTC
TRBD1	TRBV18	TRBJ1-2	-	CASSSQTGTGILGYTF	TGTGCCAGCTCATCGCAGACCGGGACAGGGATATTGGGCTACACCTTC
TRBD2	TRBV14	TRBJ2-1	-	CASSLGGGGYNEQFF	TGTGCCAGCAGCCTGGGCGGGGGTGGCTACAATGAGCAGTTCTTC
-	TRBV18	TRBJ2-7	-	CASSPFSSYEQYF	TGTGCCAGCTCACCGTTCAGCTCCTACGAGCAGTACTTC
-	TRBV5-4	TRBJ1-2	-	CASSNPGGYGYTF	TGTGCCAGCAGCAACCCGGGAGGATATGGCTACACCTTC
-	TRBV14	TRBJ1-1	few	CASSQGHLGTEAFF	TGTGCCAGCAGCCAGGGACACCTGGGAACTGAAGCTTTCTTT
-	TRBV29-1	TRBJ2-7	-	CSVRTEFYEQYF	TGCAGCGTTCGAACAGAATTCTACGAGCAGTACTTC
-	TRBV10-3	TRBJ2-2	-	CAISEAPTGDANTGELFF	TGTGCCATCAGTGAGGCTCCGACAGGAGACGCGAACACCGGGGAGCTGTTTTTT
TRBD2	TRBV5-1	TRBJ2-3	-	CASSLRTSGRSTDTQYF	TGCGCCAGCAGCCTCCGGACTAGCGGGAGGAGCACAGATACGCAGTATTTT
-	TRBV19	TRBJ2-2	once	CASSIILSYTGELFF	TGTGCCAGTAGTATAATCTTGTCGTACACCGGGGAGCTGTTTTTT
TRBD1	TRBV29-1	TRBJ1-1	-	CSVKGYRGYTEAFF	TGCAGCGTTAAAGGTTACAGGGGGTACACTGAAGCTTTCTTT